This T cell receptor (beta chain) emerged from a study of T cells in Graves' hyperthyroidism and ophthalmopathy (dated by TCRdb to between 2018 and 2021). About the study as a whole: Peripheral blood samples were taken at initial diagnosis, before any treatment was given. To identify distinguishing TCR V-J signatures, a discovery cohort of some 100 patients was used, comprising approximately 40 with Graves' ophthalmopathy and around 60 with stable Graves' hyperthyroidism. Prospective prediction of ophthalmopathy was tested in an independent validation cohort of about 19 hyperthyroidism patients and 17 patients who later progressed to ophthalmopathy. For training and testing, the 80 to 100 patients in the discovery cohort were randomly divided in a 7:3 ratio. The study also compared thyroid tissue and blood T-cell repertoires from roughly six Graves' hyperthyroidism patients. After blood sampling, hyperthyroidism patients were treated with methimazole at a starting dose of 30 mg daily, and ophthalmopathy patients were treated with high-dose intravenous methylprednisolone. According to the paper, TCR Vbeta CDR3 sequencing was carried out on over 130 peripheral blood samples, which came from 40 to 45 ophthalmopathy, under 85 hyperthyroidism and approximately 17 progressor patients. Overall study results and their limits: A model built on a 13 V-J signature distinguished ophthalmopathy from stable hyperthyroidism, reaching around 90% sensitivity and around 81% specificity in cross-validation and 80%/75% in testing. Sample size was not statistically predetermined, and blinding of investigators to group allocation was not performed. Most expanded thyroid clonotypes (frequency above 0.001) were also detected in blood, a finding suggesting that blood repertoires may reflect thyroid immune responses. During validation, the model predicted progression to ophthalmopathy a median of roughly six months ahead of onset, with almost 71% sensitivity and more than 72% specificity.

Hyperthyroidism patients were newly diagnosed, with disease duration under 2 months, and aged 18 to 65 years. The study excluded patients with uncontrolled infections, other autoimmune diseases, pregnancy or lactation. Diagnoses relied on clinical symptoms, serum thyroxine and TRAb, thyroid ultrasound and orbital computed tomography. For progressor patients, blood was drawn at the first diagnosis of hyperthyroidism, before any ophthalmopathy symptoms had appeared. PBMCs were isolated from roughly 10 ml of fresh peripheral blood by Ficoll-Paque density gradient centrifugation. Progressor patients were first diagnosed with Graves' hyperthyroidism and then developed ophthalmopathy during follow-up. Trizol reagent was used to extract total RNA, and RNA quality was then checked on an Agilent 2100 Bioanalyzer. For this clonotype: No antigen is known for it. Per-base quality was not reported, and no clone a single base away is much larger than it.

The CDR3 sequence holds 13 residues, the cysteine and phenylalanine included. Just the 39-base CDR3 DNA is kept, in frame starting at base 1. Trimming leaves V shorter by 4 bases and J shorter by 2 bases, with the junction holding 2 bases beyond the gene matches. CDR1 SGHNT and CDR2 YENEEA are derived from the germline V gene. TCR beta CDR3 regions were amplified from RNA transcripts. For the first round of RT-PCR on the TCR CDR3, the HTBI primer set was used together with the Qiagen OneStep RT-PCR kit. A second multiplex PCR round built the libraries, followed by size selection and purification. Libraries were sequenced paired-end with 100 bp reads on an Illumina HiSeq2000. Turning to the authors' computational methods: SOAPnuke was used to process the raw data, throwing out any read that contained adapters or uncalled bases, had a mean Phred below 15, or lacked an exact constant-primer or identifier match. High-quality paired reads were merged with COPE v1.2.5, and unique nucleotide sequences were defined as clonotypes. MiTCR v1.1 was used to align the clonotypes against IMGT TRBV, TRBD and TRBJ reference segments. Analysis was restricted to V-J combinations with a frequency above 0.0001, which covered roughly 99% of repertoires. A TCS score was defined as the ratio of F50 (clonal expansion) to E x V (chaos), with BLOSUM62-based TCRdist applied between CDR3 peptides within each V-J. Welch's t-statistics and random forest reduced 500 to 550 V-J features to some 14, which were used in a naive Bayes classifier (R e1071). The public reads were reanalyzed by TCRdb: fastp trimming at Q25, MiXCR alignment, in-frame beta chains only. CDR3 protein duplicates are merged, each entry listing the most common genes and DNA. What appears here as the V and J calls and clone size reflects TCRdb's work, not the paper's. The sample profile shows roughly 38,000 distinct CDR3 sequences; 49% of them were found once. About 6% of the sample rests with the top ten.

The receptor was isolated from a woman aged 45-60 years with Graves' hyperthyroidism that later progressed to Graves' ophthalmopathy. In this chain, TRBV11-3 is recombined with TRBJ2-7; TRBD2 lines up with 7 middle nucleotides. Sequenced input: blood. The CDR3: CASSSGGTYEQYF. The DNA reads TGTGCCAGCAGCTCCGGGGGGACCTACGAGCAGTACTTC.